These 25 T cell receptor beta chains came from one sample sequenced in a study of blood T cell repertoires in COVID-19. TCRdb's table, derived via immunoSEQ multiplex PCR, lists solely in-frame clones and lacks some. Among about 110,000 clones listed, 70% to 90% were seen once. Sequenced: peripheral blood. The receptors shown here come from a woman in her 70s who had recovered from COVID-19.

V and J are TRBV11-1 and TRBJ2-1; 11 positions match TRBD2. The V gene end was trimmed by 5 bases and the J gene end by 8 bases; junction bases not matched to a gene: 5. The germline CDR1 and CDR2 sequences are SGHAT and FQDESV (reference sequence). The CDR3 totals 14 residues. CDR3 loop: CASSLSGGADEQFF. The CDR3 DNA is TGTGCCAGCAGCCTTAGCGGGGGGGCCGATGAGCAGTTCTTC.

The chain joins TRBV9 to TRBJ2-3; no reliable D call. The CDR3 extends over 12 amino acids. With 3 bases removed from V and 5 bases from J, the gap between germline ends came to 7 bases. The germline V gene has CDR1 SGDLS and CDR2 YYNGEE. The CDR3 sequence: CASSGDLDTQYF. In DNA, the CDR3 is TGTGCCAGCAGCGGAGACTTAGATACGCAGTATTTT.

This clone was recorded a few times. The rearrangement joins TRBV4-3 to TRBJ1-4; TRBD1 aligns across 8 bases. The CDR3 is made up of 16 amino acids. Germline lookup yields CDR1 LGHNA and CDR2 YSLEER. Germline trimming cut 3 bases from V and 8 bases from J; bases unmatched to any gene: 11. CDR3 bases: TGCGCCAGCAGCCAGGACAGGGCTGGAGGGAGCGAAAAACTGTTTTTT. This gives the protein CASSQDRAGGSEKLFF.

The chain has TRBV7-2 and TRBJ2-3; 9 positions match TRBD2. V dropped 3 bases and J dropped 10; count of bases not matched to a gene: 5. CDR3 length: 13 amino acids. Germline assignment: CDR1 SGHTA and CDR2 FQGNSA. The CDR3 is CASSLTSGLPQYF. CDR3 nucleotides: TGTGCCAGCAGCTTGACTAGCGGATTACCGCAGTATTTT.

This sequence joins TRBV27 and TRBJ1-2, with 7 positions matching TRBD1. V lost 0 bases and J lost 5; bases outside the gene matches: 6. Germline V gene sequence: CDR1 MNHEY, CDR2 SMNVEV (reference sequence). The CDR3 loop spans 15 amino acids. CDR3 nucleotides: TGTGCCAGCAGTTTATCCGGGGGCAGGGGGTATGGCTACACCTTC. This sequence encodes CASSLSGGRGYGYTF.

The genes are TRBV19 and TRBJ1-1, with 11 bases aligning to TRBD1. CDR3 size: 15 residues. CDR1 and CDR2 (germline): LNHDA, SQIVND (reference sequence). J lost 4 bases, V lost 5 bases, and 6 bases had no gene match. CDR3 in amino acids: CASSPWTGGLTEAFF. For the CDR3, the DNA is TGTGCCAGTAGTCCCTGGACAGGGGGCCTCACTGAAGCTTTCTTT.

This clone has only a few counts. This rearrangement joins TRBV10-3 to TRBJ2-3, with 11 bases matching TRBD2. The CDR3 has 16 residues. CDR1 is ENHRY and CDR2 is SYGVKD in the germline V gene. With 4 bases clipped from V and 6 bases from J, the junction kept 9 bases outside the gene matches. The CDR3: CAISAVTSGRRDTQYF. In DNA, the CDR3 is TGTGCCATCAGTGCCGTTACTAGCGGGAGAAGGGATACGCAGTATTTT.

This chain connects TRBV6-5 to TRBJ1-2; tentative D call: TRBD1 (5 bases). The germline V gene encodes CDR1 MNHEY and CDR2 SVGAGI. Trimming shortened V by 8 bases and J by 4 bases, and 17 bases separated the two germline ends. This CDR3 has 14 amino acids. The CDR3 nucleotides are TGTGCCAGCTCTTTGGGGGGGATCCCCTATGGCTACACCTTC. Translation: CASSLGGIPYGYTF.

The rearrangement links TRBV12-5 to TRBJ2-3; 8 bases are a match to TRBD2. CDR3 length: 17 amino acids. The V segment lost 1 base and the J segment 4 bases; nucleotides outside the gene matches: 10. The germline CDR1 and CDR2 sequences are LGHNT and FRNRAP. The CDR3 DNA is TGTGCTAGTGGTTTGGCGACTAGCGCCGGGCCCCCAGATACGCAGTATTTT. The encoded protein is CASGLATSAGPPDTQYF.

Here the CDR3 DNA reads TGTGCCAGCAGTGGAACCCTAGCGGGAAATGAGCAGTTCTTC. Translating gives CASSGTLAGNEQFF. J is TRBJ2-1 and V is TRBV25-1; 9 bases align to TRBD2. J was trimmed by 7 bases and V by 4 bases; bases with no gene match: 5. The CDR3 loop spans 14 amino acids. Per the germline V gene, CDR1 is MGHDK and CDR2 is SYGVNS.

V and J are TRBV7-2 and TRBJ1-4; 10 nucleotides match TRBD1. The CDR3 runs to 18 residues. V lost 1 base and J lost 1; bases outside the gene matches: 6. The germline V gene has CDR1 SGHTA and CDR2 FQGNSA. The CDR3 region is CASSLGQGAPGTNEKLFF. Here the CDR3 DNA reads TGTGCCAGCAGCTTAGGACAGGGGGCACCGGGAACTAATGAAAAACTGTTTTTT.

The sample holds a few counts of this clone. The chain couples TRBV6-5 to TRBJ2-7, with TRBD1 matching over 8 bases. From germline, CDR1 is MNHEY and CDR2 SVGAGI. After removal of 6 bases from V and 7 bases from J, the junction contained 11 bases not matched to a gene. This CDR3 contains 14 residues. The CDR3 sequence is CASRGTGHGAEQYF. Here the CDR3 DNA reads TGTGCCAGCAGGGGGACAGGACACGGGGCAGAGCAGTACTTC.

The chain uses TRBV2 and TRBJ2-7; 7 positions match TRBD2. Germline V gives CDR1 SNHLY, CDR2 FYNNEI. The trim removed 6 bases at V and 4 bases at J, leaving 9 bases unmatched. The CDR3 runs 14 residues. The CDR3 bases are TGTGCCAGCAGCCAGGAGGGCGGGGGATACGAGCAGTACTTC. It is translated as CASSQEGGGYEQYF.

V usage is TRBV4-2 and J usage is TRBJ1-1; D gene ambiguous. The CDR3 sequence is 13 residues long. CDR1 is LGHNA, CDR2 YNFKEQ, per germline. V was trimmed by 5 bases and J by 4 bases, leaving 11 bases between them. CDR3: CASSSSRGTEAFF. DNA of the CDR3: TGTGCCAGCAGCTCTAGCCGGGGCACTGAAGCTTTCTTT.

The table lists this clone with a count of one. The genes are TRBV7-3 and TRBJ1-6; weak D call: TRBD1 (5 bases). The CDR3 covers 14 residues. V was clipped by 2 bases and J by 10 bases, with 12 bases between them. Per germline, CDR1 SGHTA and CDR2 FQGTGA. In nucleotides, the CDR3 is TGTGCCAGCAGCTTACAGGGTAACGGGTCACCCCTCCACTTT. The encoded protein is CASSLQGNGSPLHF.

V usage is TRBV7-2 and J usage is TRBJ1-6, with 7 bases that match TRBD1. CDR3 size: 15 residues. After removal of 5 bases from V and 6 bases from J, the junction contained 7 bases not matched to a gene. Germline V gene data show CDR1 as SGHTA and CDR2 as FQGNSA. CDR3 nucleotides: TGTGCCAGCAGCGAGCCCGGGACAGCTAATTCACCCCTCCACTTT. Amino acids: CASSEPGTANSPLHF.

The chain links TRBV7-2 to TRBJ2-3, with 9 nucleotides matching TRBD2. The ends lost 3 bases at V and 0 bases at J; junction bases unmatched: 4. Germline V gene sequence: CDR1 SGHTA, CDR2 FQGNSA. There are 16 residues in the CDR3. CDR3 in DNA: TGTGCCAGCAGCTTGGGACTAGCCCTCAGCACAGATACGCAGTATTTT. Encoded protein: CASSLGLALSTDTQYF.

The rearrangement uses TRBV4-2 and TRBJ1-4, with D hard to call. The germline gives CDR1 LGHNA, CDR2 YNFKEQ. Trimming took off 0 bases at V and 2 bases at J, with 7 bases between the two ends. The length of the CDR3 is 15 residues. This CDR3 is CASSQDIGTNEKLFF. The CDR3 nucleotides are TGTGCCAGCAGCCAAGATATCGGGACTAATGAAAAACTGTTTTTT.

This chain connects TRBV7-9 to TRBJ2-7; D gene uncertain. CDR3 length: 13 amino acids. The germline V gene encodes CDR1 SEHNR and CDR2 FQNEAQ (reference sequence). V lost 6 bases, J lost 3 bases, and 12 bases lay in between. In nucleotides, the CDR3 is TGTGCCAGCAGGCCGCCTGCTAGCTACGAGCAGTACTTC. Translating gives CASRPPASYEQYF.

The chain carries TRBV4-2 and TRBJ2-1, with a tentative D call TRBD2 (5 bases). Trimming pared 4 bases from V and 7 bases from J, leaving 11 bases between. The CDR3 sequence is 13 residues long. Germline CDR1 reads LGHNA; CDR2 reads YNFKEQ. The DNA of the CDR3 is TGTGCCAGCAGCCTTGGCCCGGGGAATGAGCAGTTCTTC. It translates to CASSLGPGNEQFF.

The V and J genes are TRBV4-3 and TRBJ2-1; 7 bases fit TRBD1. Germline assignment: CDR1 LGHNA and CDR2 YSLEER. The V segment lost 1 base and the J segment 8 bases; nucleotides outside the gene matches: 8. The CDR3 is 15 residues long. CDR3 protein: CASSQVVHRGDEQFF. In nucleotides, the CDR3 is TGCGCCAGCAGCCAAGTCGTGCACAGGGGAGATGAGCAGTTCTTC.

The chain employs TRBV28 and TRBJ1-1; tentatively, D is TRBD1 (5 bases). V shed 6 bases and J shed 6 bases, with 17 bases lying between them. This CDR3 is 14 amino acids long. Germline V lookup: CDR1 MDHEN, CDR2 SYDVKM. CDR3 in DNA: TGTGCCAGCAGCCCTCCCGCAAGGGGCCCTGAAGCTTTCTTT. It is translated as CASSPPARGPEAFF.

CDR3 nucleotides: TGTGCCAGCAGGCCAAGGGGAGGGAGGGATGAGCAGTTCTTC. It specifies CASRPRGGRDEQFF. V is TRBV7-2 and J is TRBJ2-1; 7 bases match TRBD2. CDR1 is SGHTA, CDR2 FQGNSA, per germline. Unmatched junction bases numbered 10, after V lost 6 bases and J lost 8 bases. This CDR3 has 14 amino acids.

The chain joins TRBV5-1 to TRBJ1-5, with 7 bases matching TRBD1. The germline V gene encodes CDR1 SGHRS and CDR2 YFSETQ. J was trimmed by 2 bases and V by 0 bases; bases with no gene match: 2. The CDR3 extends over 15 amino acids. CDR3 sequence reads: CASSLGQGGNQPQHF. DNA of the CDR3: TGCGCCAGCAGCTTGGGACAGGGAGGCAATCAGCCCCAGCATTTT.

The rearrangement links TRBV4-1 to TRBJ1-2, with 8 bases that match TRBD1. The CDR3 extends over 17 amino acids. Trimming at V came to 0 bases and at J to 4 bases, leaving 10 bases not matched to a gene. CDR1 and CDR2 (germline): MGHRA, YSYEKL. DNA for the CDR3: TGCGCCAGCAGCCAAGACCCCTCAGGGGGCGCGGGCTATGGCTACACCTTC. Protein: CASSQDPSGGAGYGYTF.